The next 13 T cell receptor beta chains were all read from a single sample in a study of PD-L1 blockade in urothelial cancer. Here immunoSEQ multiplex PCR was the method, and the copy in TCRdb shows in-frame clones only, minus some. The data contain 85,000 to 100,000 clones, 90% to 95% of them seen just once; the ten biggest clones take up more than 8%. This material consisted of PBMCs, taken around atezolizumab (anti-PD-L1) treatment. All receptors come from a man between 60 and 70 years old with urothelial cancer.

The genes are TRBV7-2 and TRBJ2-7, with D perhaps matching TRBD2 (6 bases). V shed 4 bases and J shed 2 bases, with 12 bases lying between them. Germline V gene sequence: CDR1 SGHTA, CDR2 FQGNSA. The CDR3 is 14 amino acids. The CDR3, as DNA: TGTGCCAGCAGCTCTCGACGGGAGACCTACGAGCAGTACTTC. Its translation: CASSSRRETYEQYF.

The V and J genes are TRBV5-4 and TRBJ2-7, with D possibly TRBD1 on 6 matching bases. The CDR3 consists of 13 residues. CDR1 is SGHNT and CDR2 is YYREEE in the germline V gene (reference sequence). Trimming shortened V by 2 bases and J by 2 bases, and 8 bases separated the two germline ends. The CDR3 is CASSFTGTYEQYF. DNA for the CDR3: TGTGCCAGCAGCTTTACAGGGACCTACGAGCAGTACTTC.

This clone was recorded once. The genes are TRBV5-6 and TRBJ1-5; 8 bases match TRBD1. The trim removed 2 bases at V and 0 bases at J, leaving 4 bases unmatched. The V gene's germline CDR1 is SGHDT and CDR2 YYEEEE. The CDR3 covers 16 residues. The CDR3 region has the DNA TGTGCCAGCAGCTTACGGACAGGGATTAGCAATCAGCCCCAGCATTTT. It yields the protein CASSLRTGISNQPQHF. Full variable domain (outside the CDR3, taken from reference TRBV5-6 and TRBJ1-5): DAGVTQSPTHLIKTRGQQVTLRCSPKSGHDTVSWYQQALGQGPQFIFQYYEEEERQRGNFPDRFSGHQFPNYSSELNVNALLLGDSALYLCASSLRTGISNQPQHFGDGTRLSIL.

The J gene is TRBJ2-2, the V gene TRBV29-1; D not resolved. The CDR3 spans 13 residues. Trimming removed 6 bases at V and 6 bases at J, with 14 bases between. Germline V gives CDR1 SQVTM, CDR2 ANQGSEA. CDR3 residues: CSVADLGSGELFF. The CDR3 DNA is TGCAGCGTCGCAGACTTAGGATCCGGGGAGCTGTTTTTT.

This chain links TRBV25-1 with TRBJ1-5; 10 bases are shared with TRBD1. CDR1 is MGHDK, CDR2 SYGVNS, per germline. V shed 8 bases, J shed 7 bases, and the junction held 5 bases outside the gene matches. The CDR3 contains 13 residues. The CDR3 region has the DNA TGTGCCAGCCAGGGACAGGGGTTCCAGCCCCAGCATTTT. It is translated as CASQGQGFQPQHF.

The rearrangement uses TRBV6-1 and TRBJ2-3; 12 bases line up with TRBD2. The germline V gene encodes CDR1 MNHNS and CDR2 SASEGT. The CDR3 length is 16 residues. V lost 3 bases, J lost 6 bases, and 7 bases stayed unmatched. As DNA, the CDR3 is TGTGCCAGCAGTGAGCAACTAGCGGGGGGTTCTGATACGCAGTATTTT. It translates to CASSEQLAGGSDTQYF.

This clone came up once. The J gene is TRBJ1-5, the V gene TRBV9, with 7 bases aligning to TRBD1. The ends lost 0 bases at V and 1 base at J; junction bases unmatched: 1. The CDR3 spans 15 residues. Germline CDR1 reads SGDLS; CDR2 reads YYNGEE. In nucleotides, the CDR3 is TGTGCCAGCAGCGTAGCAGGGGGAAGCAATCAGCCCCAGCATTTT. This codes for CASSVAGGSNQPQHF.

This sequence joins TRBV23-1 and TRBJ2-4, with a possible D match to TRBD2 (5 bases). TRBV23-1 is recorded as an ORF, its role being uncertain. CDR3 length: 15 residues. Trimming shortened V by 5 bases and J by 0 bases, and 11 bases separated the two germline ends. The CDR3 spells CASSWRRPAKNIQYF. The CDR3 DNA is TGCGCCAGCAGTTGGAGGAGGCCAGCCAAAAACATTCAGTACTTC.

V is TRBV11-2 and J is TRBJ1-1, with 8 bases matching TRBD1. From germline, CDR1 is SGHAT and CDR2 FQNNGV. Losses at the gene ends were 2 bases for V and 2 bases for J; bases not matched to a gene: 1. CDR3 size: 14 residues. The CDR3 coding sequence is TGTGCCAGCAGCTTAACAGGGGGTAACACTGAAGCTTTCTTT. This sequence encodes CASSLTGGNTEAFF.

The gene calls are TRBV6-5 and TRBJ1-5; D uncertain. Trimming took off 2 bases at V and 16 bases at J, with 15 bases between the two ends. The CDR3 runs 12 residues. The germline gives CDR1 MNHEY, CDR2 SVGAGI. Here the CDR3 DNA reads TGTGCCAGCAGTTACCATGAGGGAATGCAACATTTT. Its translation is CASSYHEGMQHF.

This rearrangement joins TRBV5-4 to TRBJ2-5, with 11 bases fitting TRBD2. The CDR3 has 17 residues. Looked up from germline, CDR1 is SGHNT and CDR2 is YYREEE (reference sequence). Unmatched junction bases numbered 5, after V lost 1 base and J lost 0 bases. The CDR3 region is CASSLYTSGGNQETQYF. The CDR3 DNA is TGTGCCAGCAGCTTGTATACTAGCGGGGGTAACCAAGAGACCCAGTACTTC.

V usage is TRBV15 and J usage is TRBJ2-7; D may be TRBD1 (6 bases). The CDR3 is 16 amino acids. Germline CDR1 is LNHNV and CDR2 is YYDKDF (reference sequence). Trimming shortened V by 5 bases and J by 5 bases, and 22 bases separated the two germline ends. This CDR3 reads CATSSPKRQVSDEQYF. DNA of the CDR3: TGTGCCACCAGCTCGCCCAAAAGACAGGTATCGGACGAGCAGTACTTC.

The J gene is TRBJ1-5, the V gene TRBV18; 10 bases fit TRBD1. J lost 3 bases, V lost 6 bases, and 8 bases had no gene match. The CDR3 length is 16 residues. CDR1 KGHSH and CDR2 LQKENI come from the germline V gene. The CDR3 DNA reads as TGTGCCAGCTCCCCCGCGGGACAGGGGACCAATCAGCCCCAGCATTTT. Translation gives CASSPAGQGTNQPQHF. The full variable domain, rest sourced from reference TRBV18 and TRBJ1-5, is NAGVMQNPRHLVRRRGQEARLRCSPMKGHSHVYWYRQLPEEGLKFMVYLQKENIIDESGMPKERFSAEFPKEGPSILRIQQVVRGDSAAYFCASSPAGQGTNQPQHFGDGTRLSIL.